Listed here are 3 T cell receptor beta chains from one sample, sequenced in a study of T-cell memory formation after mild COVID-19. Each CDR3 protein gets one entry after TCRdb re-called the 5' RACE reads with MiXCR. The sample lists 560,000 or so distinct CDR3 sequences; around 16% were seen once. Sequencing was carried out using PBMCs or a T cell subset sorted from them (not recorded which). The source of these receptors is an adult woman who had mild COVID-19 (a few samples of this study predate the infection). Cell type and time point are not known.

This clonotype was counted a few times. The J gene is TRBJ2-7, the V gene TRBV27; D is perhaps TRBD2 (6 bases). Trimming stripped 2 bases from V and 0 bases from J, with 14 bases between. In germline, CDR1 is MNHEY, CDR2 SMNVEV (reference sequence). This CDR3 region has 16 residues. The CDR3 reads CASSLVGLANSYEQYF. For the CDR3, the DNA is TGTGCCAGCAGTTTAGTCGGGCTAGCGAACTCCTACGAGCAGTACTTC.

This clonotype appeared a few times. V is TRBV5-6 and J is TRBJ2-7; 10 bases fit TRBD1. In germline, CDR1 is SGHDT, CDR2 YYEEEE. The CDR3 covers 16 residues. V lost 3 bases, J lost 7 bases, and 13 bases stayed unmatched. For the CDR3, the DNA is TGTGCCAGCAGCTCCCCCCCGGGACAGGGGACGGAAGAGCAGTACTTC. Translated: CASSSPPGQGTEEQYF.

A few counts support this clonotype. The chain carries TRBV20-1 and TRBJ2-1; 8 bases line up with TRBD2. Germline V lookup: CDR1 DFQATT, CDR2 SNEGSKA (reference sequence). Trimming at V came to 0 bases and at J to 6 bases, leaving 4 bases not matched to a gene. The CDR3 is 14 amino acids. CDR3 sequence (DNA): TGCAGTGCTAGAGACGCGGGAGGCGTCAATGAGCAGTTCTTC. Residues: CSARDAGGVNEQFF.